The 27 T cell receptor beta chains given below trace back to one sample, sequenced in a study of shared clonotypes between healthy human individuals. Profiled with immunoSEQ multiplex PCR; TCRdb holds only in-frame clones, not every one. This sample yields some 2,100,000 clones, of which more than 90% are seen a single time; around 0.13% belongs to the top ten. Sequencing was carried out using naive CD4+ T cells sorted from blood. Specified subset: CD45RA+ positively selected. These receptors came from a man aged 18-30 years in good health.

CDR3: CAWSVPATQVNTEAFF. As DNA, the CDR3 is TGTGCCTGGAGTGTACCGGCTACGCAGGTGAACACTGAAGCTTTCTTT. The chain couples TRBV30 to TRBJ1-1, with no clear D. Trimming took 0 bases from V and 0 from J, leaving 14 bases between them. CDR1 and CDR2 from the germline V gene are GTSNPN and SVGIG (reference sequence). The CDR3 consists of 16 residues.

The V gene is TRBV4-3, the J gene TRBJ2-1; TRBD2 might be the D (7 bases). Germline-derived CDR1 and CDR2 are LGHNA and YSLEER. Trimming removed 3 bases at V and 4 bases at J, with 13 bases between. The CDR3 length is 15 residues. CDR3 amino acids: CASSQEGGLYNEQFF. For the CDR3, the DNA is TGCGCCAGCAGCCAGGAGGGGGGGCTTTACAATGAGCAGTTCTTC.

The CDR3 sequence: CASSIDNTEAFF. The CDR3 region has the DNA TGCGCCAGCAGCATCGACAACACTGAAGCTTTCTTT. The rearrangement joins TRBV5-1 to TRBJ1-1; D not certain. The V end lost 4 bases, the J end lost 2 bases, and 6 bases lay between the germline ends. Germline lookup yields CDR1 SGHRS and CDR2 YFSETQ. The CDR3 sequence is 12 residues long.

The rearrangement uses TRBV5-1 and TRBJ1-3; the D is unclear. V gave up 5 bases and J gave up 3 bases, with 9 bases separating them. Per germline, CDR1 SGHRS and CDR2 YFSETQ. The CDR3 sequence is 13 residues long. CDR3 nucleotide sequence: TGCGCCAGCAGAAAGGGTGGTGGAAACACCATATATTTT. This sequence encodes CASRKGGGNTIYF.

This chain links TRBV18 with TRBJ2-2; the D is unclear. Deletions cut 3 bases from V and 7 bases from J, with 6 bases between. The germline CDR1 and CDR2 sequences are KGHSH and LQKENI. This CDR3 has 12 residues. In nucleotides, the CDR3 is TGTGCCAGCTCACCGAACGTCGGGGAGCTGTTTTTT. Protein product: CASSPNVGELFF.

CDR3: CASSSDGLAGYNEQFF. CDR3 nucleotide sequence: TGTGCCAGCAGCTCAGATGGACTAGCGGGCTACAATGAGCAGTTCTTC. The rearrangement uses TRBV5-4 and TRBJ2-1, with TRBD2 identical over 11 bases. Germline V gives CDR1 SGHNT, CDR2 YYREEE (reference sequence). This CDR3 spans 16 amino acids. J was trimmed by 3 bases and V by 3 bases; bases with no gene match: 5.

This chain joins TRBV30 and TRBJ2-1; 11 nucleotides agree with TRBD2. The CDR3 is 15 amino acids. Trimming removed 2 bases from V and 6 bases from J; junction bases left unmatched: 6. Per germline, CDR1 GTSNPN and CDR2 SVGIG (reference sequence). CDR3 sequence (DNA): TGTGCCTGGAGTTTTAGCGGGGGGGCCCCCAATGAGCAGTTCTTC. It yields the protein CAWSFSGGAPNEQFF.

CDR3 region: CASSQVYGQYNEQFF. CDR3 bases: TGCGCCAGCAGCCAAGTCTACGGACAGTACAATGAGCAGTTCTTC. This chain connects TRBV4-3 to TRBJ2-1; possibly TRBD1 for D (6 bases). Germline CDR1 LGHNA, CDR2 YSLEER. The CDR3 covers 15 residues. The V end lost 1 base, the J end lost 4 bases, and 11 bases lay between the germline ends.

V is TRBV30 and J is TRBJ1-1, with D unclear. This CDR3 is 12 amino acids long. Per germline, CDR1 GTSNPN and CDR2 SVGIG (reference sequence). With 5 bases removed from V and 10 bases from J, the gap between germline ends came to 17 bases. Here the CDR3 DNA reads TGTGCCTGGGGCCGAGGTCCGGGTGCAGCTTTCTTT. Its translation is CAWGRGPGAAFF. The complete variable domain, with remaining parts taken from reference TRBV30 and TRBJ1-1, reads SQTIHQWPATLVQPVGSPLSLECTVEGTSNPNLYWYRQAAGRGLQLLFYSVGIGQISSEVPQNLSASRPQDRQFILSSKKLLLSDSGFYLCAWGRGPGAAFFGQGTRLTVV.

The chain joins TRBV29-1 to TRBJ2-7; D might be TRBD2 (5 bases). Germline CDR1 is SQVTM and CDR2 is ANQGSEA. The V end lost 7 bases, the J end lost 5 bases, and 12 bases lay between the germline ends. CDR3 length: 11 amino acids. CDR3 in amino acids: CSGRGVHEQYF. CDR3 nucleotide sequence: TGCAGCGGCCGGGGTGTCCACGAGCAGTACTTC.

J is TRBJ1-1 and V is TRBV30; no clear D gene. CDR1 is GTSNPN, CDR2 SVGIG, per germline (reference sequence). Trimming pared 3 bases from V and 12 bases from J, leaving 23 bases between. The CDR3 sequence is 14 residues long. The CDR3 DNA follows: TGTGCCTGGAGCGAACCCAGAGTGGTCCGAGTAACTTTCTTT. Translating it yields CAWSEPRVVRVTFF. Drawing the rest from reference TRBV30 and TRBJ1-1, the complete variable domain is SQTIHQWPATLVQPVGSPLSLECTVEGTSNPNLYWYRQAAGRGLQLLFYSVGIGQISSEVPQNLSASRPQDRQFILSSKKLLLSDSGFYLCAWSEPRVVRVTFFGQGTRLTVV.

J is TRBJ2-6 and V is TRBV5-6, with 7 bases lining up with TRBD1. Losses at the gene ends were 7 bases for V and 0 bases for J; bases not matched to a gene: 7. The CDR3 spans 16 residues. CDR1 SGHDT and CDR2 YYEEEE come from the germline V gene. The CDR3 region has the DNA TGTGCCAGCCGGGACAGCAAATACTCTGGGGCCAACGTCCTGACTTTC. Its protein is CASRDSKYSGANVLTF. The full variable domain, completed using reference TRBV5-6 and TRBJ2-6, is DAGVTQSPTHLIKTRGQQVTLRCSPKSGHDTVSWYQQALGQGPQFIFQYYEEEERQRGNFPDRFSGHQFPNYSSELNVNALLLGDSALYLCASRDSKYSGANVLTFGAGSRLTVL.

This clone was picked up one time. The CDR3 bases are TGTGCCAGCAGCGTAGTAGGGGGCGGAGGTGAAGCTTTCTTT. It yields the protein CASSVVGGGGEAFF. V is TRBV9 and J is TRBJ1-1; 7 bases line up with TRBD1. The CDR3 runs to 14 residues. CDR1 SGDLS and CDR2 YYNGEE come from the germline V gene. V shed 0 bases and J 7 bases; nucleotides not matched to a gene: 6.

The chain joins TRBV30 to TRBJ2-2; D is unclear. The germline gives CDR1 GTSNPN, CDR2 SVGIG (reference sequence). V was shortened by 5 bases and J by 2 bases, with 9 bases between the two germline ends. CDR3 length equals 13 residues. CDR3 protein: CAWGPGNTGELFF. The CDR3 DNA reads as TGTGCCTGGGGACCTGGCAACACCGGGGAGCTGTTTTTT. Combining the CDR3 with reference TRBV30 and TRBJ2-2 gives the whole variable domain SQTIHQWPATLVQPVGSPLSLECTVEGTSNPNLYWYRQAAGRGLQLLFYSVGIGQISSEVPQNLSASRPQDRQFILSSKKLLLSDSGFYLCAWGPGNTGELFFGEGSRLTVL.

The chain has TRBV6-6 and TRBJ1-2, with D possibly TRBD1 on 5 matching bases. V lost 0 bases, J lost 4 bases, and 12 bases lay in between. From germline, CDR1 is MNHNY and CDR2 SVGAGI (reference sequence). The CDR3 runs to 15 residues. The CDR3 region has the DNA TGTGCCAGCAGTTACTCGCCGCGCAGGGTCTATGGCTACACCTTC. It encodes CASSYSPRRVYGYTF.

This chain uses TRBV4-1 with TRBJ2-5, with TRBD1 as a possible D gene (5 bases). Germline V gives CDR1 MGHRA, CDR2 YSYEKL. The length of the CDR3 is 16 residues. Trimming took 4 bases from V and 5 from J, leaving 20 bases between them. CDR3 residues: CASSLEDTPRLETQYF. The DNA of the CDR3 is TGCGCCAGCAGCCTTGAGGACACGCCAAGATTGGAGACCCAGTACTTC.

The chain uses TRBV6-5 and TRBJ2-7; D is undetermined. Between the trimmed V and J ends, which lost 7 bases and 1 base, there was a span of 17 bases. Germline-derived CDR1 and CDR2 are MNHEY and SVGAGI. This CDR3 region has 15 residues. CDR3 nucleotides: TGTGCCAGCAAAACCGGGCCCAACCCTTCCTACGAGCAGTACTTC. This translates into CASKTGPNPSYEQYF.

The genes are TRBV19 and TRBJ2-7; D is perhaps TRBD2 (7 bases). Trimming took off 5 bases at V and 1 base at J, with 18 bases between the two ends. Germline CDR1 LNHDA, CDR2 SQIVND (reference sequence). CDR3 size: 16 residues. CDR3: CASSFHHREGSYEQYF. In DNA, the CDR3 is TGTGCCAGTAGTTTTCACCACAGGGAGGGATCCTACGAGCAGTACTTC.

The chain couples TRBV11-2 to TRBJ1-2; 7 bases are a match to TRBD1. Germline V CDR1 and CDR2: SGHAT, FQNNGV. This CDR3 is built from 16 residues. V dropped 2 bases and J dropped 6; count of bases not matched to a gene: 12. CDR3 sequence: CASSLRFGQASNGYTF. CDR3 DNA: TGTGCCAGCAGCTTAAGATTTGGACAGGCATCGAATGGCTACACCTTC.

As DNA, the CDR3 is TGTGCCATCAGTGCGGCAGGGGATGCCTATGGCTACACCTTC. It specifies CAISAAGDAYGYTF. The rearrangement joins TRBV10-3 to TRBJ1-2; D might be TRBD1 (6 bases). The CDR3 runs to 14 residues. Deletions cut 4 bases from V and 4 bases from J, with 13 bases between. The germline CDR1 and CDR2 sequences are ENHRY and SYGVKD.

The rearrangement joins TRBV27 to TRBJ1-1, with unresolved D. CDR3 length: 14 amino acids. V gave up 4 bases and J gave up 4 bases, with 13 bases separating them. Germline assignment: CDR1 MNHEY and CDR2 SMNVEV (reference sequence). CDR3 bases: TGTGCCAGCAGTTCAAACATTATGACCACTGAAGCTTTCTTT. This codes for CASSSNIMTTEAFF.

As for this clone: A read error may produce the germline difference seen at one junction end. The chain is built from TRBV7-7 and TRBJ2-3, with 8 bases that match TRBD2. The CDR3 runs 15 residues. The germline V gene has CDR1 SSHAT and CDR2 FNYEAQ (reference sequence). CDR3 amino acids: CASSVGLGRTDTQYF. The CDR3 DNA is TGTGCTAGCAGCGTGGGACTAGGGCGCACAGATACGCAGTATTTT.

This clone appeared once. The J gene is TRBJ2-5, the V gene TRBV29-1, with D unresolved. The CDR3 runs 12 residues. CDR1 is SQVTM, CDR2 ANQGSEA, per germline. V dropped 3 bases and J dropped 4 bases, with 9 bases sitting between them. CDR3 DNA: TGCAGCGTTGATAACAGTATAGAGACCCAGTACTTC. Translated, it gives CSVDNSIETQYF.

The chain joins TRBV2 to TRBJ2-1; D could derive from TRBD1 or TRBD2 (5 bases each). CDR1 SNHLY and CDR2 FYNNEI come from the germline V gene. The CDR3 loop spans 14 amino acids. V shed 6 bases and J shed 10 bases, with 19 bases lying between them. CDR3 amino acids: CASRGELGPGEQFF. For the CDR3, the DNA is TGTGCCAGCAGAGGGGAACTAGGCCCCGGGGAGCAGTTCTTC.

This chain links TRBV4-1 with TRBJ2-7; D is perhaps TRBD2 (6 bases). Trimming shortened V by 2 bases and J by 4 bases, and 24 bases separated the two germline ends. The CDR3 is 18 amino acids. Germline CDR1 MGHRA, CDR2 YSYEKL. For the CDR3, the DNA is TGCGCCAGCAGCCAACCGCGGGACGGTAGGGACCGGAGGTACGAGCAGTACTTC. Its protein product is CASSQPRDGRDRRYEQYF.

The chain employs TRBV6-6 and TRBJ2-7, with D unclear. V lost 6 bases and J 2 bases, leaving 11 bases between the germline ends. The length of the CDR3 is 13 residues. From germline, CDR1 is MNHNY and CDR2 SVGAGI (reference sequence). In DNA, the CDR3 is TGTGCCAGCAGGGAAGGGCCGGCCTACGAGCAGTACTTC. Its translation: CASREGPAYEQYF.

The chain uses TRBV5-1 and TRBJ1-4; 9 bases are shared with TRBD1. Germline CDR1 and CDR2: SGHRS and YFSETQ. CDR3 length: 15 residues. Trimming removed 4 bases from V and 6 bases from J; junction bases left unmatched: 7. CDR3 nucleotides: TGCGCCAGCAGCCTCACCGGGACAGGGTATGAAAAACTGTTTTTT. Protein sequence: CASSLTGTGYEKLFF.